Sequencing of this TCR beta chain was carried out in a study of radiotherapy plus CTLA-4 blockade in lung cancer. Overall study results and limits: TCR clones originating in tumors grew in number in blood after radiotherapy plus ipilimumab.

As to this clone: The target antigen is unknown.

The assay was immunoSEQ multiplex PCR, and TCRdb's table has in-frame clones only and misses some. The repertoire holds about 87,000 clones, with around 90% as singletons. The clonotype comes from a human donor with non-small cell lung cancer that progressed on radiotherapy plus ipilimumab. This material consisted of peripheral blood, taken from a patient treated with radiotherapy plus ipilimumab.

Here the CDR3 reads CASATSGVTYEQYF. The DNA of the CDR3 is TGTGCCAGCGCGACTAGCGGGGTAACCTACGAGCAGTACTTC. The chain uses TRBV2 and TRBJ2-7, with 11 bases that match TRBD2. CDR1 and CDR2 (germline): SNHLY, FYNNEI. V was pared by 8 bases and J by 2 bases, with 5 bases of the junction left unmatched. The CDR3 contains 14 residues.